This T cell receptor (beta chain) was profiled in a study of T cells in Graves' hyperthyroidism and ophthalmopathy. Amplification targeted TCR beta CDR3 regions from RNA transcripts. First-round RT-PCR targeting the TCR CDR3 was performed with the HTBI primer set. A single record per CDR3 protein comes from TCRdb applying MiXCR to the multiplex PCR reads. This repertoire shows 480,000 or so distinct CDR3 sequences, 13% to 15% found once; its top ten account for around 17%. Newly diagnosed hyperthyroidism patients aged 18 to 65 years had disease lasting under 2 months. Clinicians diagnosed patients from clinical symptoms, serum thyroxine and TRAb, thyroid ultrasound and orbital computed tomography. Trimming removed 6 bases from V and 4 bases from J; junction bases left unmatched: 8. The CDR3 is 16 amino acids. Germline V gene sequence: CDR1 MNHEY, CDR2 SVGEGT.

The sequencing sample was made of blood. The clonotype comes from a woman younger than 35 with Graves' hyperthyroidism. This rearrangement joins TRBV6-2 or TRBV6-3 to TRBJ2-1; 11 nucleotides align to TRBD2. CDR3 DNA: TGTGCCAGCAGCTCCTCGACTAGCGGGACGTACAATGAGCAGTTCTTC. Protein: CASSSSTSGTYNEQFF.